This T cell receptor (beta chain) was recovered during a study of T cells in Graves' hyperthyroidism and ophthalmopathy. Germline loops: CDR1 MGHRA, CDR2 YSYEKL. With 0 bases removed from V and 7 bases from J, the gap between germline ends came to 7 bases. This CDR3 is built from 13 residues. This clonotype was counted between two and nine times. RNA transcripts yielded amplified TCR beta CDR3 regions. In the first-round RT-PCR of the TCR CDR3, the HTBI primer set was used. TCRdb fed the multiplex PCR reads into MiXCR, producing one record per CDR3 protein. The top ten clones hold roughly 30% of a sample with about 760,000 distinct CDR3 sequences, roughly 32% of them seen once.

This rearrangement joins TRBV4-1 to TRBJ1-5, with D possibly TRBD1 on 5 matching bases. The TCR comes from a woman between 35 and 50 years old with Graves' hyperthyroidism. The sample consisted of blood. The CDR3 loop is CASSQDGDQPQHF. CDR3 coding DNA: TGCGCCAGCAGCCAAGATGGGGACCAGCCCCAGCATTTT.